This T cell receptor beta chain was identified in a study of CD4 T cells in relation to SARS-CoV-2 and coronaviruses. Study-wide results and caveats: Roughly 65% of donors had memory CD4+ clonotypes crossrecognizing SARS-CoV-2 and common cold coronavirus spike.

CD4+ T cells from unexposed donors were obtained before the COVID-19 pandemic (2011-2018). CD4+ T cells were isolated from the cells after 10 days of culture. Trimming removed 3 bases from V and 5 bases from J, with 13 bases in between. The CDR3 covers 14 residues. Germline loops: CDR1 KGHSH, CDR2 LQKENI. This clone is large by share. Its antigen is still unknown. TCRdb's table, derived via immunoSEQ multiplex PCR, lists solely in-frame clones and lacks some. The data show some 30,000 clones, around 76% seen once. The source material was CD4+ T cells from PBMCs, cultured in vitro. This chain links TRBV18 with TRBJ1-2, with D possibly matching TRBD1 (6 bases). This receptor was taken from a human donor in good health. The DNA of the CDR3 is TGTGCCAGCTCACCGATGGACAGCGAGTATGGCTACACCTTC. The encoded protein is CASSPMDSEYGYTF.